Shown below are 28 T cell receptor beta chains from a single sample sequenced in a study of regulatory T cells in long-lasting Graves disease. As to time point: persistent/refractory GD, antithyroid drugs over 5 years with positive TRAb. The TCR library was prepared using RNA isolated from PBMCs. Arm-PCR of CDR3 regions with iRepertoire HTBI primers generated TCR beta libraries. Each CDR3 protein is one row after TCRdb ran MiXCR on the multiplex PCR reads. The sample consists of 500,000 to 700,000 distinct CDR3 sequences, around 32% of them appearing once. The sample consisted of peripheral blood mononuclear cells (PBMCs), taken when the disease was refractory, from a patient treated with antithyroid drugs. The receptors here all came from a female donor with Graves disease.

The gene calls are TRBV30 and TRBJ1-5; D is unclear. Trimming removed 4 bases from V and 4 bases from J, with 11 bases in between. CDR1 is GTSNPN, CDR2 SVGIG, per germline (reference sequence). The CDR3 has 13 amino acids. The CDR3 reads CAWTLGVNQPQHF. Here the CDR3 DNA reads TGTGCCTGGACCCTGGGTGTGAATCAGCCCCAGCATTTT.

The CDR3 sequence: CASSISGTASSYEQYF. DNA of the CDR3: TGTGCCAGTAGTATTTCCGGGACGGCGAGCTCCTACGAGCAGTACTTC. V usage is TRBV19 and J usage is TRBJ2-7; D possibly uses TRBD1 or TRBD2 (5 bases each). CDR1 is LNHDA and CDR2 is SQIVND in the germline V gene (reference sequence). V lost 3 bases and J lost 0, with 15 bases in between. The CDR3 contains 16 residues.

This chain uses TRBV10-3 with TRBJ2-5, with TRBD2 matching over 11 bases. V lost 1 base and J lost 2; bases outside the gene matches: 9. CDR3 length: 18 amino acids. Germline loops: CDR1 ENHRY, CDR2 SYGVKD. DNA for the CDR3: TGTGCCATCAGTGAGTTCCCACTAGCGGGAGTGGTGCAAGAGACCCAGTACTTC. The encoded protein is CAISEFPLAGVVQETQYF.

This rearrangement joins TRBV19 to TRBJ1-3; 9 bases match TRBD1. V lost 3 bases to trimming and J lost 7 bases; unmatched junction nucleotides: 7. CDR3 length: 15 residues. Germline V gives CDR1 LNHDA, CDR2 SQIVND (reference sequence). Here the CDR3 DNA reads TGTGCCAGTAGTATCGCCGGGACAGGGATGAACACCATATATTTT. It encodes CASSIAGTGMNTIYF.

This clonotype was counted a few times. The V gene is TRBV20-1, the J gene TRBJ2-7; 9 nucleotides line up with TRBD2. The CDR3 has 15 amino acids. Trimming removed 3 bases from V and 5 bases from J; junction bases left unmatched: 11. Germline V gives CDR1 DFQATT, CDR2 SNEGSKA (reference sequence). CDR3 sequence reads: CSASGALAGRNEQYF. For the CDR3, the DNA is TGCAGTGCTAGCGGGGCCCTAGCGGGAAGGAACGAGCAGTACTTC.

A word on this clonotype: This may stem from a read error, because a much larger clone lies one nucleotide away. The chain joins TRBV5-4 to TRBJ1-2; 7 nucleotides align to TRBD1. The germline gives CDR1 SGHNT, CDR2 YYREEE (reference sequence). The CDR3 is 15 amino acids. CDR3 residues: CASSLGQARDYGYAF. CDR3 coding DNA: TGTGCCAGCAGTCTTGGACAGGCTAGGGACTATGGCTACGCCTTC. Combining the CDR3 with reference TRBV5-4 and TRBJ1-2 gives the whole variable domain ETGVTQSPTHLIKTRGQQVTLRCSSQSGHNTVSWYQQALGQGPQFIFQYYREEENGRGNFPPRFSGLQFPNYSSELNVNALELDDSALYLCASSLGQARDYGYAFGSGTRLTVV.

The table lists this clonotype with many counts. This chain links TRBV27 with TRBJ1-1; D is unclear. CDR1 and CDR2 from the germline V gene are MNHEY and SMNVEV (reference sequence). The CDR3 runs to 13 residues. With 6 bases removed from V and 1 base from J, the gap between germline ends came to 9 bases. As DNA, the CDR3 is TGTGCCAGCAGACCACAAGCGAACACTGAAGCTTTCTTT. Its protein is CASRPQANTEAFF.

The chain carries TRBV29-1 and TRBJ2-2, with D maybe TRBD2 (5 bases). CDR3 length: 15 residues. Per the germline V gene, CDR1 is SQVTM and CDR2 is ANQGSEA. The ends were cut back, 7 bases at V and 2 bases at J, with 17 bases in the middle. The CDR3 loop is CSGARRTRNTGELFF. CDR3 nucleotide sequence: TGCAGCGGTGCCCGAAGGACTCGTAACACCGGGGAGCTGTTTTTT.

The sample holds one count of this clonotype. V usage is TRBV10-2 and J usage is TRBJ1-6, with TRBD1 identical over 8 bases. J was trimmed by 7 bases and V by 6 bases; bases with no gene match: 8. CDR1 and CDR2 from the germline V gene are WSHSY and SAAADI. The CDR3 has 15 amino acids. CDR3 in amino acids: CASRDEGQGNSPLHF. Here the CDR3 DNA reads TGCGCCAGCAGAGACGAAGGACAGGGAAATTCACCCCTCCACTTT.

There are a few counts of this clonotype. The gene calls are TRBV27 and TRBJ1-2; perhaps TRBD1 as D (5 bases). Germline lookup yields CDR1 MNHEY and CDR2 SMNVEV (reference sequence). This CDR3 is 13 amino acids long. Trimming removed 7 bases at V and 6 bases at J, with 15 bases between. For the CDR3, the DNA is TGTGCCAGCACCCCGGGGGGAAGGGATGGCTACACCTTC. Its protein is CASTPGGRDGYTF.

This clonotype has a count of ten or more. The CDR3 is CATGHLQETQYF. The CDR3 bases are TGTGCCACCGGACACCTCCAAGAGACCCAGTACTTC. This chain connects TRBV2 to TRBJ2-5; D is possibly TRBD1 (5 bases). Germline V gene lookup returns CDR1 SNHLY and CDR2 FYNNEI. V was clipped by 10 bases and J by 1 base, with 10 bases between them. The CDR3 spans 12 residues.

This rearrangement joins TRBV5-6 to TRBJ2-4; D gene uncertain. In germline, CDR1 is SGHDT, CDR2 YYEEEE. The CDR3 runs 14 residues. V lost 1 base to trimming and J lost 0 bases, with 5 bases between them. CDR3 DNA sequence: TGTGCCAGCAGCTTGATTTTAGCCAAAAACATTCAGTACTTC. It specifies CASSLILAKNIQYF.

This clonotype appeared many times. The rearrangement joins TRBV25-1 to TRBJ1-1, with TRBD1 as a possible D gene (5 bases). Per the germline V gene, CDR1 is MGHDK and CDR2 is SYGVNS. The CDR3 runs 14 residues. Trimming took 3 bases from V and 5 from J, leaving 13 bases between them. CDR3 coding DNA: TGTGCCAGCAGTGACCTCCCCAGGGATACTGAAGCTTTCTTT. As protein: CASSDLPRDTEAFF.

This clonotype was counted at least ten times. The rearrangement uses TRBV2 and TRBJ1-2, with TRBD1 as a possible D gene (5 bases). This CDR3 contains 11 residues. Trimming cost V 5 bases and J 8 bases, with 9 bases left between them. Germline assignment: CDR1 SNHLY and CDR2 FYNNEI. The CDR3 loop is CASSQKGGYTF. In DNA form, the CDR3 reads TGTGCCAGCAGTCAGAAGGGGGGCTACACCTTC.

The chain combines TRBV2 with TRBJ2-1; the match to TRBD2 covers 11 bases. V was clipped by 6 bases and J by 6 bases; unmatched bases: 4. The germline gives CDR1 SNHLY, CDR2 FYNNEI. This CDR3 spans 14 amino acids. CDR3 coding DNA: TGTGCCAGCAGGCTAGCGGGAGGTTCCAATGAGCAGTTCTTC. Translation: CASRLAGGSNEQFF.

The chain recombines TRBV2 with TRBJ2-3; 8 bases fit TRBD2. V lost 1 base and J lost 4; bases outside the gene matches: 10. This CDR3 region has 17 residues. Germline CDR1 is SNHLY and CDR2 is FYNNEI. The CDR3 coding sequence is TGTGCCAGCAGTGAAGGCTTCCAGCGGGAGAGGTCAGATACGCAGTATTTT. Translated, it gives CASSEGFQRERSDTQYF.

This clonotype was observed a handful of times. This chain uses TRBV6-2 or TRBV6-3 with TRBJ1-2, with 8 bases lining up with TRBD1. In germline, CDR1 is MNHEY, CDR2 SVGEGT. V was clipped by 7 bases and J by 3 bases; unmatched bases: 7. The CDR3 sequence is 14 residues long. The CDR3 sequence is CASKDRGLDYGYTF. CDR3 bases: TGTGCCAGCAAAGACAGGGGTCTCGACTATGGCTACACCTTC.

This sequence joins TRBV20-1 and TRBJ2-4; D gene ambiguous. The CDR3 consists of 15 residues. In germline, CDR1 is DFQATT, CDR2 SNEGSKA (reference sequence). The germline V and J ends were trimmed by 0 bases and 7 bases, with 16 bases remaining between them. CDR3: CSARDPADPWNIQYF. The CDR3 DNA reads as TGCAGTGCTAGAGATCCAGCAGACCCTTGGAACATTCAGTACTTC.

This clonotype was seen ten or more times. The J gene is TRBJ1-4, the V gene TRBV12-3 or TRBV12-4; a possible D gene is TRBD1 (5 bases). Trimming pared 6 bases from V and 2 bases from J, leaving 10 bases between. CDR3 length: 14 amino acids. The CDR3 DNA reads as TGTGCCAGCAGCATCAGGGAGACTAATGAAAAACTGTTTTTT. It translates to CASSIRETNEKLFF.

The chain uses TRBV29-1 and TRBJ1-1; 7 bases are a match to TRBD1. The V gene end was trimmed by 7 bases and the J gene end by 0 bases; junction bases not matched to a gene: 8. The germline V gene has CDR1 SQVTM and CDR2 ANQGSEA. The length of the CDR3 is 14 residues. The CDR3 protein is CSAPTGYMNTEAFF. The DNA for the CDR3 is TGCAGCGCCCCGACAGGGTACATGAACACTGAAGCTTTCTTT.

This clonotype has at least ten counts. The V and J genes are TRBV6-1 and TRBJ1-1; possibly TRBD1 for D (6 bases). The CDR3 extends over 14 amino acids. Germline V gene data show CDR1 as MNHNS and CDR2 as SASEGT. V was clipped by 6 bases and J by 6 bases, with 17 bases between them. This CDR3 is CASSEDSLISEAFF. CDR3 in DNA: TGTGCCAGCAGCGAGGACAGCCTGATCTCTGAAGCTTTCTTT.

CDR3 amino acids: CASSYFAGAGTEAFF. CDR3 coding DNA: TGTGCCAGCAGTTACTTTGCGGGGGCAGGCACTGAAGCTTTCTTT. The chain is built from TRBV6-2 or TRBV6-3 and TRBJ1-1; D is possibly TRBD1 (6 bases). The germline V gene has CDR1 MNHEY and CDR2 SVGEGT. The CDR3 length is 15 residues. Deletions cut 1 base from V and 4 bases from J, with 13 bases between.

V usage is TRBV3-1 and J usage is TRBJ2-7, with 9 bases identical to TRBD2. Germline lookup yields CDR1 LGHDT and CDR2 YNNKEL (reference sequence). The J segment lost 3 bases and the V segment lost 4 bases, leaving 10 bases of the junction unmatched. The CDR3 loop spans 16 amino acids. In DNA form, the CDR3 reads TGTGCCAGCAGCCTCGGCCTAGCGGGAAGGATCTACGAGCAGTACTTC. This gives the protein CASSLGLAGRIYEQYF.

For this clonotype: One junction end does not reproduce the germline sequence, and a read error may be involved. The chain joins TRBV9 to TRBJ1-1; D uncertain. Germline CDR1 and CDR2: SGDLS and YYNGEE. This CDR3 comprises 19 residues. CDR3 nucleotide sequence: TGTGCCAACAGCGTAGGACCTGACTTAGTGGGGAGCATGAACACTGAAGCTTTCTTT. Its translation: CANSVGPDLVGSMNTEAFF. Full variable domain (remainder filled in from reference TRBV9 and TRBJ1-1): DSGVTQTPKHLITATGQRVTLRCSPRSGDLSVYWYQQSLDQGLQFLIQYYNGEERAKGNILERFSAQQFPDLHSELNLSSLELGDSALYFCANSVGPDLVGSMNTEAFFGQGTRLTVV.

The CDR3 nucleotides are TGTGCCAGCAGTGGATCCAGGGTTCCCGGGGAGCTGTTTTTT. This encodes CASSGSRVPGELFF. V usage is TRBV2 and J usage is TRBJ2-2; D might be TRBD1 (5 bases). Trimming took off 4 bases at V and 6 bases at J, with 12 bases between the two ends. Germline V lookup: CDR1 SNHLY, CDR2 FYNNEI. The length of the CDR3 is 14 residues. The full variable domain, its missing parts supplied by reference TRBV2 and TRBJ2-2, is EPEVTQTPSHQVTQMGQEVILRCVPISNHLYFYWYRQILGQKVEFLVSFYNNEISEKSEIFDDQFSVERPDGSNFTLKIRSTKLEDSAMYFCASSGSRVPGELFFGEGSRLTVL.

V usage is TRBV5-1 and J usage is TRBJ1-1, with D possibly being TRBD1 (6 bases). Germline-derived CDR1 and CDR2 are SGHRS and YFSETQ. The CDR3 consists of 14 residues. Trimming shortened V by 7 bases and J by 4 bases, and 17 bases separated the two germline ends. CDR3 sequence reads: CASRPGTFATEAFF. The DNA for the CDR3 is TGCGCCAGCCGTCCCGGGACATTCGCCACTGAAGCTTTCTTT.

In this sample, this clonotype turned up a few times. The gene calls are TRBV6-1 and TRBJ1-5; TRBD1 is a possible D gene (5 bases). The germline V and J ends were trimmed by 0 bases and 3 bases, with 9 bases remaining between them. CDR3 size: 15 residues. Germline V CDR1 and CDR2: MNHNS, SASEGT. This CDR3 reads CASSEAQGYNQPQHF. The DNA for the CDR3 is TGTGCCAGCAGTGAAGCCCAGGGCTACAATCAGCCCCAGCATTTT.

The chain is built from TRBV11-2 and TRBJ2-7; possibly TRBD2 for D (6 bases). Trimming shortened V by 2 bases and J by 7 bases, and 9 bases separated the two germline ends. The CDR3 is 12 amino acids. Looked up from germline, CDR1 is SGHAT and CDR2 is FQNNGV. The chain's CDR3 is CASSLSGLEQYF. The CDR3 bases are TGTGCCAGCAGCTTAAGCGGGCTGGAGCAGTACTTC.